The rows below give T cell receptor beta chains drawn from one sample of a study of CD8 T cells in ankylosing spondylitis. TCRdb itself ran the 5' RACE reads through MiXCR, one entry per CDR3 protein. Among 200,000 to 250,000 distinct CDR3 sequences listed, around 25% were seen once. The material sequenced was blood, either unsorted or a sorted T cell fraction (not recorded which). Receptors originate from a male donor with ankylosing spondylitis or in good health (not recorded which). Each CDR3 is given with its conserved first and last residue. D genes are given only for firm matches. Clone size is given for some rows only: seen once, a few or many times, or a class if the clone is expanded.

clone size | D gene | J gene | V gene | CDR3 DNA | CDR3 protein
. | . | TRBJ2-7 | TRBV6-1 | TGTGCCAGCAGCCCTCAGTCGAACTACGAGCAGTACTTC | CASSPQSNYEQYF
. | . | TRBJ2-3 | TRBV20-1 | TGCAGTGCTAGCCGTGGGCGGCGGCCTAGCACAGATACGCAGTATTTT | CSASRGRRPSTDTQYF
many | . | TRBJ2-7 | TRBV28 | TGTGCCAGCAGTTTAATATCTGGCCATTACGAGCAGTACTTC | CASSLISGHYEQYF
many | . | TRBJ2-7 | TRBV27 | TGTGCCAGCAGGAGGATAGATGTTTACGAGCAGTACTTC | CASRRIDVYEQYF
many | TRBD2 | TRBJ2-1 | TRBV7-9 | TGTGCCAGCAGCTTAAGGCTAGCGGGAGGGCCAAATGAGCAGTTCTTC | CASSLRLAGGPNEQFF
many | TRBD1 | TRBJ1-5 | TRBV12-3/TRBV12-4 | TGTGCCAGCGGCCTGACAGGGAATCAGCCCCAGCATTTT | CASGLTGNQPQHF
. | . | TRBJ2-5 | TRBV20-1 | TGCAGTGCTAGAGATTTAGTGGACAGCCTACAAGAGACCCAGTACTTC | CSARDLVDSLQETQYF
. | . | TRBJ1-2 | TRBV29-1 | TGCAGCGTTGAAGAAGGCTACACCTTC | CSVEEGYTF
. | . | TRBJ2-3 | TRBV29-1 | TGCAGCGTGTTGGGGGCTGGAGATACGCAGTATTTT | CSVLGAGDTQYF
once | . | TRBJ2-5 | TRBV12-3/TRBV12-4 | TGTGCCAGCAGTCCCCGGGAAGAGACCCAGTACTTC | CASSPREETQYF
many | . | TRBJ2-1 | TRBV12-3/TRBV12-4 | TGTGCCAGCAGTTTAGTTGCAGGGGCCTACAATGAGCAGTTCTTC | CASSLVAGAYNEQFF
. | . | TRBJ2-7 | TRBV15 | TGTGCCACCAGAAAAGAGTTTGGACTTTCCTACGAGCAGTACTTC | CATRKEFGLSYEQYF
few | TRBD2 | TRBJ2-7 | TRBV20-1 | TGCAGTGCTAGAGAGGCTAGCGGGAGTCGGTACGAGCAGTACTTC | CSAREASGSRYEQYF
many | . | TRBJ2-5 | TRBV4-3 | TGCGCCAGCAGCCAAGCCTACCAAGAGACCCAGTACTTC | CASSQAYQETQYF
many | TRBD1 | TRBJ1-1 | TRBV5-1 | TGCGCCAGCAGCTTTCGCCCGACAGGGGACGGCACTGAAGCTTTCTTT | CASSFRPTGDGTEAFF
few | TRBD2 | TRBJ2-3 | TRBV3-1 | TGTGCCTCCTGCCAAGCCCGACTAGCGGGACGCACAGATACGCAGTATTTT | CASCQARLAGRTDTQYF
. | TRBD2 | TRBJ2-3 | TRBV7-2 | TGTGCCAGCAGCTTGGGACTAGCGGGAGGGGTCGCAGATACGCAGTATTTT | CASSLGLAGGVADTQYF
many | . | TRBJ2-1 | TRBV24-1 | TGTGCCACCAGTGATTTAAATGAGCAGTTCTTC | CATSDLNEQFF
. | . | TRBJ1-1 | TRBV15 | TGTGCCACCAGCAGAGATTCAGGGCCGACTGAAGCTTTCTTT | CATSRDSGPTEAFF
. | . | TRBJ2-7 | TRBV20-1 | TGCAGTGCTAGAGACCCGGGACACCCCTACGAGCAGTACTTC | CSARDPGHPYEQYF
. | . | TRBJ2-2 | TRBV12-3/TRBV12-4 | TGTGCCAGCAGTTTGGTGACCGTCGGGGAGCTGTTTTTT | CASSLVTVGELFF
many | . | TRBJ1-6 | TRBV12-3/TRBV12-4 | TGTGCCAGCAGTTTTAACAGGGCGAACCTCCACTTT | CASSFNRANLHF
once | . | TRBJ1-2 | TRBV7-3 | TGTGCCAGCAGCACCTCCGGACAGAACTATGGCTACACCTTC | CASSTSGQNYGYTF
few | . | TRBJ2-2 | TRBV5-1 | TGCGCCAGCAGCTTGGGGCCACCCCGGGAGCTGTTTTTT | CASSLGPPRELFF
many | . | TRBJ2-3 | TRBV6-5 | TGTGCCAGCAGTTACTCGGCCACAGATACGCAGTATTTT | CASSYSATDTQYF
. | TRBD1 | TRBJ2-4 | TRBV29-1 | TGCAGCGTTGAAGAGGGGACAGGGCGGACCAAAAACATTCAGTACTTC | CSVEEGTGRTKNIQYF
. | TRBD1 | TRBJ2-1 | TRBV20-1 | TGCAGTGCTAGGGGGGACAGGGGTGATGAGCAGTTCTTC | CSARGDRGDEQFF
many | TRBD2 | TRBJ2-4 | TRBV14 | TGTGCCAGCAGCCGTAGGACTAGCGGGAGTACCGACATTCAGTACTTC | CASSRRTSGSTDIQYF
many | . | TRBJ2-3 | TRBV10-1 | TGCGCCAGCGGACGGAGCACAGATACGCAGTATTTT | CASGRSTDTQYF
. | TRBD1 | TRBJ2-3 | TRBV28 | TGTGCCAGCAGTGAACCGGGACAGGGGGCAGATACGCAGTATTTT | CASSEPGQGADTQYF
. | . | TRBJ2-7 | TRBV20-1 | TGCAGGCTAATACAGGGTGACGAGCAGTACTTC | CRLIQGDEQYF
. | TRBD1 | TRBJ1-2 | TRBV7-6 | TGTGCCAGCAGCGGGACAGGGTCCCCCCACGGCTACACCTTC | CASSGTGSPHGYTF
few | TRBD1 | TRBJ1-3 | TRBV20-1 | TGCAGTGCTAGGAGATTACGGGACAGCGGATCCTCTGGAAACACCATATATTTT | CSARRLRDSGSSGNTIYF
few | TRBD2 | TRBJ2-1 | TRBV20-1 | TGCAGTGTAGCGGGTGCTTACAATGAGCAGTTCTTC | CSVAGAYNEQFF
. | . | TRBJ1-2 | TRBV6-1 | TGTGCCAGCAGTGCCTGGAGGGGGGACAAGGCTAACTATGGCTACACCTTC | CASSAWRGDKANYGYTF
. | . | TRBJ2-7 | TRBV29-1 | TGCAGCTCCCGAACTGAAGGACATGGCGGTGAGCAGTACTTC | CSSRTEGHGGEQYF
. | . | TRBJ1-3 | TRBV20-1 | TGCAGTGCTAGCTCTGGAAACACCATATATTTT | CSASSGNTIYF
once | . | TRBJ2-5 | TRBV12-3/TRBV12-4 | TGTGCCAGCAGTTTTTACGGGGGACGGCAAGAGACCCAGTACTTC | CASSFYGGRQETQYF
many | . | TRBJ2-1 | TRBV29-1 | TGCAGCGTGGGGGGCGGGGGCTACAATGAGCAGTTCTTC | CSVGGGGYNEQFF
few | . | TRBJ2-1 | TRBV11-2 | TGTGCCAGCAGCTTGTCAGGTACCCTCTACAATGAGCAGTTCTTC | CASSLSGTLYNEQFF